This is a list of T cell receptor beta chains from one sample in a study of blood T cell repertoires in COVID-19. Some clones are missing from TCRdb's copy, which holds only in-frame ones; the method was immunoSEQ multiplex PCR. The sample contains hundreds of thousands of clones, around nine tenths of which appear only once. The specimen sequenced was peripheral blood. The receptors here all came from a man older than 75 with acute or convalescent COVID-19. The CDR3 runs from the conserved cysteine through the conserved F or W. Each record gives: D gene, clone size, J gene, V gene, CDR3 protein, CDR3 DNA. The D gene is left open where the match is weak. Size values are once, few and many counts, or a class for expanded clones, and some rows have none.

D gene: TRBD1; clone size: NA; J gene: TRBJ1-2; V gene: TRBV5-1; CDR3 protein: CASSLAGTGQGGYTF; CDR3 DNA: TGCGCCAGCAGCTTGGCCGGGACAGGCCAAGGGGGCTACACCTTC
D gene: NA; clone size: once; J gene: TRBJ2-1; V gene: TRBV5-4; CDR3 protein: CASSLVRLSSYNEQFF; CDR3 DNA: TGTGCCAGCAGCTTGGTGCGGTTGAGCTCCTACAATGAGCAGTTCTTC
D gene: NA; clone size: NA; J gene: TRBJ2-3; V gene: TRBV5-1; CDR3 protein: CASSLEAAGTDTQYF; CDR3 DNA: TGCGCCAGCAGCTTGGAAGCAGCGGGCACAGATACGCAGTATTTT
D gene: NA; clone size: NA; J gene: TRBJ2-5; V gene: TRBV2; CDR3 protein: CASRAGVQETQYF; CDR3 DNA: TGTGCCAGCAGGGCAGGCGTTCAAGAGACCCAGTACTTC
D gene: NA; clone size: NA; J gene: TRBJ2-1; V gene: TRBV10-1; CDR3 protein: CASRYNEQFF; CDR3 DNA: TGCGCCAGCCGGTACAATGAGCAGTTCTTC
D gene: NA; clone size: NA; J gene: TRBJ1-6; V gene: TRBV5-4; CDR3 protein: CASSLGERSPLHF; CDR3 DNA: TGTGCCAGCAGCTTGGGGGAGAGGTCACCCCTCCACTTT
D gene: NA; clone size: NA; J gene: TRBJ2-3; V gene: TRBV4-1; CDR3 protein: CASSQGPGGTDTQYF; CDR3 DNA: TGCGCCAGCAGCCAAGGGCCAGGGGGCACAGATACGCAGTATTTT
D gene: NA; clone size: NA; J gene: TRBJ2-3; V gene: TRBV12-3/TRBV12-4; CDR3 protein: CASSSGQDTQYF; CDR3 DNA: TGTGCCAGCAGCTCAGGGCAAGATACGCAGTATTTT
D gene: TRBD2; clone size: NA; J gene: TRBJ2-1; V gene: TRBV3-1/TRBV3-2; CDR3 protein: CASSQDSSGGYNEQFF; CDR3 DNA: TGTGCCAGCAGCCAAGATTCTAGCGGGGGGTACAATGAGCAGTTCTTC
D gene: TRBD1; clone size: NA; J gene: TRBJ1-2; V gene: TRBV6-5; CDR3 protein: CASRRDRALYGYTF; CDR3 DNA: TGTGCCAGCAGGCGGGACAGGGCTTTGTATGGCTACACCTTC
D gene: NA; clone size: NA; J gene: TRBJ2-2; V gene: TRBV7-2; CDR3 protein: CASSPLLGGNGELFF; CDR3 DNA: TGTGCCAGCAGCCCTCTCCTCGGGGGTAACGGGGAGCTGTTTTTT
D gene: TRBD2; clone size: NA; J gene: TRBJ2-4; V gene: TRBV27; CDR3 protein: CASRLEAGVAIQYF; CDR3 DNA: TGTGCCAGCAGACTAGAGGCGGGAGTGGCCATTCAGTACTTC
D gene: TRBD1; clone size: NA; J gene: TRBJ1-1; V gene: TRBV19; CDR3 protein: CASSTATGITEAFF; CDR3 DNA: TGTGCCAGTAGTACCGCGACAGGGATCACTGAAGCTTTCTTT
D gene: TRBD2; clone size: NA; J gene: TRBJ2-7; V gene: TRBV5-6; CDR3 protein: CASMRLAGGTRYEQYF; CDR3 DNA: TGTGCCAGCATGAGACTAGCGGGAGGGACCCGGTACGAGCAGTACTTC
D gene: NA; clone size: once; J gene: TRBJ2-5; V gene: TRBV4-1; CDR3 protein: CASSQDRSTLGSQYF; CDR3 DNA: TGCGCCAGCAGCCAAGACAGGTCTACCCTGGGTTCCCAGTACTTC
D gene: NA; clone size: few; J gene: TRBJ2-7; V gene: TRBV28; CDR3 protein: CASSLRGRGYEQYF; CDR3 DNA: TGTGCCAGCAGTTTAAGGGGCAGGGGCTACGAGCAGTACTTC
D gene: TRBD1; clone size: once; J gene: TRBJ1-4; V gene: TRBV19; CDR3 protein: CASRQGGEKLFF; CDR3 DNA: TGTGCCAGCCGACAGGGCGGAGAAAAACTGTTTTTT
D gene: NA; clone size: NA; J gene: TRBJ1-5; V gene: TRBV7-8; CDR3 protein: CASSPRRDGQPQHF; CDR3 DNA: TGTGCCAGCAGCCCCCGCAGGGATGGACAGCCCCAGCATTTT
D gene: NA; clone size: NA; J gene: TRBJ2-5; V gene: TRBV12-3/TRBV12-4; CDR3 protein: CASTGPEETQYF; CDR3 DNA: TGTGCCAGCACAGGCCCCGAAGAGACCCAGTACTTC
D gene: TRBD1; clone size: NA; J gene: TRBJ1-1; V gene: TRBV5-6; CDR3 protein: CASSSGTGVGYTEAFF; CDR3 DNA: TGTGCCAGCAGCTCCGGGACAGGGGTGGGGTACACTGAAGCTTTCTTT
D gene: NA; clone size: NA; J gene: TRBJ2-1; V gene: TRBV5-6; CDR3 protein: CASSLWSSRSSYNEQFF; CDR3 DNA: TGTGCCAGCAGCTTGTGGTCGTCTAGAAGCTCCTACAATGAGCAGTTCTTC
D gene: NA; clone size: NA; J gene: TRBJ1-5; V gene: TRBV19; CDR3 protein: CASSGQGINSNQPQHF; CDR3 DNA: TGTGCCAGTAGTGGGCAGGGAATTAATAGCAATCAGCCCCAGCATTTT